Listed here are 18 T cell receptor beta chains from one sample, sequenced in a study of PD-1 blockade in mismatch repair-deficient tumors (dated by TCRdb to about 2017). These receptors' antigens are unknown. The intended sense of this specimen's time point label: roughly 11-day in vitro stimulation with candidate neoantigen peptide 6. The library was produced with the immunoSEQ multiplex PCR assay. The immuneACCESS repertoire file appears here via TCRdb, limited to in-frame rearrangements. These files lack a portion of the clones; in checked studies, under half of the deficit traces to unresolved V genes, and the cause of the others is not known. In all, the sample holds approximately 13,000 clones, and roughly 86% of those were seen once. Under 6% of the sample rests with the top ten. The source material was cells cultured in vitro, sampled from a patient treated with pembrolizumab. Receptors were obtained from an adult with mismatch repair-deficient cancer.

The chain uses TRBV19 and TRBJ2-2; D is unclear. The CDR3 covers 14 residues. V was pared by 4 bases and J by 0 bases, with 6 bases between. CDR1 is LNHDA and CDR2 is SQIVND in the germline V gene (reference sequence). The CDR3 reads CASSTVANTGELFF. The CDR3 nucleotides are TGTGCCAGTAGTACGGTAGCGAACACCGGGGAGCTGTTTTTT.

The chain employs TRBV11-3 and TRBJ2-7; D remains unclear. V gave up 2 bases and J gave up 2 bases, with 7 bases separating them. This CDR3 has 13 amino acids. The germline V gene has CDR1 SGHNT and CDR2 YENEEA. CDR3 loop: CASSLNWAYEQYF. CDR3 bases: TGTGCCAGCAGCTTAAATTGGGCCTACGAGCAGTACTTC.

The chain has TRBV6-1 and TRBJ2-1; the match to TRBD1 covers 7 bases. Germline loops: CDR1 MNHNS, CDR2 SASEGT. V was pared by 5 bases and J by 3 bases, with 4 bases of the junction left unmatched. The CDR3 sequence is 14 residues long. The CDR3 here is CASSSRDSYNEQFF. For the CDR3, the DNA is TGTGCCAGCAGTTCCCGGGACAGCTACAATGAGCAGTTCTTC.

This chain joins TRBV19 and TRBJ1-1; no clear D gene. Germline CDR1 LNHDA, CDR2 SQIVND (reference sequence). The CDR3 loop spans 13 amino acids. V was pared by 7 bases and J by 1 base, with 10 bases between. Here the CDR3 reads CASKGLGNTEAFF. CDR3 nucleotides: TGTGCCAGTAAGGGCCTGGGGAACACTGAAGCTTTCTTT.

V usage is TRBV6-1 and J usage is TRBJ2-2; TRBD1 matches at 8 bases. The CDR3 is 15 residues long. V lost 8 bases and J lost 7; bases outside the gene matches: 12. The germline V gene encodes CDR1 MNHNS and CDR2 SASEGT. CDR3 nucleotide sequence: TGTGCCAGCTCCTTAGACAGGGGTGCGTTCGGGGAGCTGTTTTTT. It translates to CASSLDRGAFGELFF.

The chain combines TRBV7-7 with TRBJ1-1; D unclear. Trimming stripped 2 bases from V and 1 base from J, with 5 bases between. Germline CDR1 SSHAT, CDR2 FNYEAQ (reference sequence). There are 13 residues in the CDR3. The CDR3 DNA reads TGTGCCAGCAGCTTAACACCGAACACTGAAGCTTTCTTT. Amino acids: CASSLTPNTEAFF.

The V and J genes are TRBV27 and TRBJ2-3, with 10 bases aligning to TRBD1. The CDR3 covers 14 residues. Germline CDR1 and CDR2: MNHEY and SMNVEV (reference sequence). The V and J ends lost 5 bases and 4 bases, in that order; junction bases with no gene match: 3. CDR3 residues: CASSVTGGADTQYF. Written as DNA, the CDR3 is TGTGCCAGCAGTGTGACAGGGGGCGCAGATACGCAGTATTTT.

V usage is TRBV30 and J usage is TRBJ2-1; 7 positions agree with TRBD2. Germline V gene lookup returns CDR1 GTSNPN and CDR2 SVGIG (reference sequence). J was trimmed by 8 bases and V by 0 bases; bases with no gene match: 7. The CDR3 is 14 residues long. The CDR3 DNA reads TGTGCCTGGAGTGTAAGGGAGGGGCGGGATGAGCAGTTCTTC. The encoded protein is CAWSVREGRDEQFF. The full variable domain, with the rest looked up from reference TRBV30 and TRBJ2-1, is SQTIHQWPATLVQPVGSPLSLECTVEGTSNPNLYWYRQAAGRGLQLLFYSVGIGQISSEVPQNLSASRPQDRQFILSSKKLLLSDSGFYLCAWSVREGRDEQFFGPGTRLTVL.

The rearrangement uses TRBV28 and TRBJ2-7; weak D call: TRBD1 (6 bases). Per germline, CDR1 MDHEN and CDR2 SYDVKM. V gave up 0 bases and J gave up 3 bases, with 12 bases separating them. CDR3 length equals 15 residues. Written as DNA, the CDR3 is TGTGCCAGCAGTTTATGGGGGACAAATGACTACGAGCAGTACTTC. It is translated as CASSLWGTNDYEQYF.

V is TRBV6-5 and J is TRBJ1-2; tentatively, D is TRBD1 (5 bases). The ends were cut back, 2 bases at V and 6 bases at J, with 10 bases in the middle. The CDR3 sequence is 13 residues long. CDR1 MNHEY and CDR2 SVGAGI come from the germline V gene. For the CDR3, the DNA is TGTGCCAGCAGTTACGAGGGGACGGATGGCTACACCTTC. Its translation is CASSYEGTDGYTF.

V usage is TRBV27 and J usage is TRBJ2-7; the D is unclear. Between the trimmed V and J ends, which lost 2 bases and 4 bases, there was a span of 18 bases. CDR1 and CDR2 (germline): MNHEY, SMNVEV (reference sequence). The CDR3 sequence is 16 residues long. The CDR3 DNA reads TGTGCCAGCAGTTTACAACGGGCGACAACCGCGTACGAGCAGTACTTC. Protein sequence: CASSLQRATTAYEQYF.

The chain joins TRBV6-1 to TRBJ2-7; no clear D gene. The V gene lost 6 bases and the J gene lost 3 bases, with 12 bases spanning the gap. This CDR3 has 13 residues. Germline values: CDR1 MNHNS, CDR2 SASEGT. The CDR3 bases are TGTGCCAGCAGGGCTCGAGACTTCTACGAGCAGTACTTC. This translates into CASRARDFYEQYF.

This clone has just one count. The V gene is TRBV25-1, the J gene TRBJ2-7; TRBD2 is a possible D gene (6 bases). The CDR3 has 12 amino acids. V dropped 7 bases and J dropped 7 bases, with 14 bases sitting between them. The germline gives CDR1 MGHDK, CDR2 SYGVNS. CDR3 in amino acids: CASKGLFEEQYF. CDR3 nucleotides: TGTGCCAGCAAGGGACTTTTCGAGGAGCAGTACTTC.

A remark on this clone: Germline is not matched at one junction end, which may reflect a read error. V and J are TRBV7-7 and TRBJ2-1; tentatively, D is TRBD1 (5 bases). The V gene's germline CDR1 is SSHAT and CDR2 FNYEAQ (reference sequence). The CDR3 consists of 15 residues. Here the CDR3 DNA reads TGTGCTAGCAGCTTAGGGGTAGGCTCCTACAATGAGCAGTTCTTC. Amino acid sequence: CASSLGVGSYNEQFF.

The gene calls are TRBV7-2 and TRBJ2-7; 7 bases agree with TRBD2. From germline, CDR1 is SGHTA and CDR2 FQGNSA. Trimming removed 5 bases from V and 5 bases from J; junction bases left unmatched: 9. The CDR3 runs to 14 residues. In DNA, the CDR3 is TGTGCCAGCAGCCCGATAGGCGGGAGTGACGAGCAGTACTTC. Residues: CASSPIGGSDEQYF.

The V and J genes are TRBV9 and TRBJ2-7; TRBD1 matches at 7 bases. CDR3 size: 14 residues. Germline assignment: CDR1 SGDLS and CDR2 YYNGEE. The junction had 7 bases not matched to a gene; V was cut back by 4 bases and J by 3 bases. This CDR3 is CASSIQGTHYEQYF. The CDR3 nucleotides read TGTGCCAGCAGCATACAGGGGACCCACTACGAGCAGTACTTC.

Here the CDR3 reads CSPEEVPRYYEQYF. The CDR3 region has the DNA TGCAGCCCGGAGGAGGTGCCGCGGTACTACGAGCAGTACTTC. The chain combines TRBV29-1 with TRBJ2-7, with D perhaps matching TRBD2 (5 bases). The germline CDR1 and CDR2 sequences are SQVTM and ANQGSEA. This CDR3 comprises 14 residues. V gave up 8 bases and J gave up 3 bases, with 20 bases separating them.

This chain links TRBV7-2 with TRBJ2-3, with 7 nucleotides matching TRBD2. V shed 4 bases, J shed 1 base, and the junction held 8 bases outside the gene matches. The germline V gene has CDR1 SGHTA and CDR2 FQGNSA. The length of the CDR3 is 16 residues. CDR3 loop: CASSSGLGRGTDTQYF. The CDR3, as DNA: TGTGCCAGCAGCTCCGGACTAGGGAGGGGCACAGATACGCAGTATTTT. Full variable domain (rest looked up from reference TRBV7-2 and TRBJ2-3): GAGVSQSPSNKVTEKGKDVELRCDPISGHTALYWYRQSLGQGLEFLIYFQGNSAPDKSGLPSDRFSAERTGGSVSTLTIQRTQQEDSAVYLCASSSGLGRGTDTQYFGPGTRLTVL.